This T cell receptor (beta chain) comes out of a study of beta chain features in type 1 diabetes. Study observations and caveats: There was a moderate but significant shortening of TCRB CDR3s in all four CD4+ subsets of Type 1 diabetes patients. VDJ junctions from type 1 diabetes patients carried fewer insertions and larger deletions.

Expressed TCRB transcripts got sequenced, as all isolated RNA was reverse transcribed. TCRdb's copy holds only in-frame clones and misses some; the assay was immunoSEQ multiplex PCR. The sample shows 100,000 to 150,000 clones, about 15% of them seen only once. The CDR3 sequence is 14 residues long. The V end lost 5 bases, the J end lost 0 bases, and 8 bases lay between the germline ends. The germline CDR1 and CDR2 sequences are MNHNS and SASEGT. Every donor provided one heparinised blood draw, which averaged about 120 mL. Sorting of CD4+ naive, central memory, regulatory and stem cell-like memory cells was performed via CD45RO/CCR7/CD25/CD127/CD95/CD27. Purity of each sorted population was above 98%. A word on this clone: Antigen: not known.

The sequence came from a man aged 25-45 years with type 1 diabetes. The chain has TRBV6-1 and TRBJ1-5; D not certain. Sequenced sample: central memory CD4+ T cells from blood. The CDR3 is CASSPRTSNQPQHF. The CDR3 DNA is TGTGCCAGCAGTCCCCGGACTAGCAATCAGCCCCAGCATTTT.